The following is a T cell receptor (beta chain) sequence with its context. This entry is derived from a study of preoperative IRX-2 immunotherapy in early breast cancer. Treatment specified: preoperative locoregional IRX-2 cytokine immunotherapy. Preoperative locoregional IRX-2 cytokine immunotherapy was tested in the phase Ib source study. Sequenced by immunoSEQ multiplex PCR; TCRdb stores in-frame clones only, minus some. The sample gives roughly 34,000 clones, over 85% of which show up once; 1.5% to 2% is in the top ten. In germline, CDR1 is LNHDA, CDR2 SQIVND (reference sequence). The CDR3 spans 14 residues. V shed 5 bases and J shed 1 base, with 11 bases lying between them.

Sequencing used tumor tissue, obtained after IRX-2 immunotherapy. The chain couples TRBV19 to TRBJ1-1, with D perhaps TRBD1 (5 bases). The clonotype originates from a human donor with breast cancer. CDR3 sequence (DNA): TGTGCCAGTAGTCCCCAGACAGCGAACACTGAAGCTTTCTTT. Protein: CASSPQTANTEAFF.